This T cell receptor beta chain was profiled in a study of immune evolution from preneoplasia to lung adenocarcinoma. Between the mid-2010s and the late 2010s, patients underwent resection in Japan or China. Generated by immunoSEQ multiplex PCR, the TCRdb table keeps only in-frame clones and is missing some. The sample lists some 8,500 clones; approximately 85% were seen once. Study outcomes and limitations: From normal lung to invasive adenocarcinoma, top clone frequencies appeared to decrease. Compared with EGFR-mutant or double wild-type lesions, KRAS-mutant nodules were more clonal.

There are 14 residues in the CDR3. There are a few counts of this clone. Antigen specificity is unknown. This sequence was found in a person aged 65 to 79 with lung adenocarcinoma. The sample consisted of FFPE minimally invasive lung adenocarcinoma tissue. The V and J genes are TRBV21-1 and TRBJ1-6; TRBD1 is the table's D call, not checked against the DNA. TRBV21-1 is deemed a pseudogene. CDR3 sequence reads: CASRGRGRGSPLHF. The CDR3 DNA is TGTGCCAGCAGGGGCAGGGGTAGGGGTTCACCCCTCCACTTT.